This TCR beta chain was sequenced during a study of cytomegalovirus exposure and HLA in healthy donors. Study overall: Researchers found that approximately 77% of fewer than 450 genotyped donors fell within the Caucasian-associated ancestry cluster.

The study's findings and limits: 150 to 200 TCR beta chains were listed as cytomegalovirus-associated.

On this clone itself: The antigen is undetermined.

There are 14 residues in the CDR3. Between the trimmed V and J ends, which lost 5 bases and 6 bases, there was a span of 14 bases. Germline V gene lookup returns CDR1 MNHEY and CDR2 SMNVEV (reference sequence). A multiplex PCR was run with 60 Vbeta primers and 13 Jbeta primers. Only in-frame clones appear in the TCRdb table, and some are missing; sequencing was by immunoSEQ multiplex PCR. The sample yields over 150,000 clones, approximately 76% seen once. The receptor's source is a man between 60 and 70 years old in good health and CMV-seronegative. Sequencing input: PBMCs. The gene calls are TRBV27 and TRBJ1-5; D is perhaps TRBD1 (5 bases). CDR3 sequence: CASSPRGGVQPQHF. The CDR3 nucleotides are TGTGCCAGCAGTCCCCGTGGAGGGGTTCAGCCCCAGCATTTT.